These 24 T cell receptor beta chains were sequenced from one sample in a study of T-cell memory formation after mild COVID-19. TCRdb recomputed calls from the 5' RACE reads with MiXCR, one row per CDR3 protein. The sample yields 75,000 to 95,000 distinct CDR3 sequences, around 16% seen once. The material sequenced was PBMCs or a T cell subset sorted from them (not recorded which). All receptors come from a man aged 18 to 29 who had mild COVID-19 (a few samples of this study predate the infection). Cell type and time point are not known.

The chain uses TRBV4-3 and TRBJ2-1; D is possibly TRBD1 (5 bases). The CDR3 loop spans 17 amino acids. V lost 1 base and J lost 6, with 19 bases in between. The germline V gene encodes CDR1 LGHNA and CDR2 YSLEER. CDR3 protein: CASSQGAGLILGNEQFF. For the CDR3, the DNA is TGCGCCAGCAGCCAAGGGGCAGGGCTAATACTGGGCAATGAGCAGTTCTTC.

The J gene is TRBJ2-7, the V gene TRBV10-3; D is ambiguous. The CDR3 totals 14 residues. V was clipped by 6 bases and J by 2 bases, with 14 bases between them. The germline gives CDR1 ENHRY, CDR2 SYGVKD. The CDR3 here is CAISGARGPYEQYV. The CDR3 DNA sequence: TGTGCCATCAGCGGAGCTCGTGGCCCCTACGAGCAGTACGTC.

This clonotype was found a few times. This chain uses TRBV10-3 with TRBJ1-1; D might be TRBD1 (5 bases). CDR1 is ENHRY, CDR2 SYGVKD, per germline. The CDR3 totals 14 residues. Trimming took off 10 bases at V and 1 base at J, with 16 bases between the two ends. CDR3 sequence (DNA): TGTGCCACCCGAAGGGAGCAGGGGAACACTGAAGCTTTCTTT. This translates into CATRREQGNTEAFF.

The chain has TRBV29-1 and TRBJ2-7; TRBD2 is a possible D gene (6 bases). The V end was cut by 7 bases, the J end by 2 bases, with 18 bases between. This CDR3 is 14 amino acids long. Germline CDR1 reads SQVTM; CDR2 reads ANQGSEA. CDR3 protein: CSAVRRDATYEQYF. The DNA of the CDR3 is TGCAGCGCTGTCAGGCGGGACGCGACCTACGAGCAGTACTTC.

The rearrangement joins TRBV5-1 to TRBJ1-2; no definite D call. CDR3 length: 18 amino acids. Per germline, CDR1 SGHRS and CDR2 YFSETQ. Trimming pared 4 bases from V and 1 base from J, leaving 23 bases between. The CDR3 here is CASSPLWRAETNNYGYTF. In nucleotides, the CDR3 is TGCGCCAGCAGCCCCTTATGGAGGGCTGAAACCAATAACTATGGCTACACCTTC.

The rearrangement joins TRBV11-2 to TRBJ2-5, with 9 bases identical to TRBD2. After removal of 1 base from V and 2 bases from J, the junction contained 11 bases not matched to a gene. The CDR3 contains 18 residues. CDR1 is SGHAT, CDR2 FQNNGV, per germline. This chain's CDR3 is CASSLGRRSGGLQETQYF. CDR3 sequence (DNA): TGTGCCAGCAGCTTAGGGAGACGTAGCGGGGGTTTACAAGAGACCCAGTACTTC.

The J gene is TRBJ1-2, the V gene TRBV27; weak D call: TRBD1 (5 bases). Germline loops: CDR1 MNHEY, CDR2 SMNVEV (reference sequence). Trimming pared 3 bases from V and 0 bases from J, leaving 14 bases between. There are 16 residues in the CDR3. The CDR3 sequence is CASSFSQGRANYGYTF. The DNA for the CDR3 is TGTGCCAGCAGTTTTAGCCAGGGCAGGGCTAACTATGGCTACACCTTC.

In this sample, this clonotype turned up a few times. The gene calls are TRBV27 and TRBJ2-1; 7 positions agree with TRBD2. Germline-derived CDR1 and CDR2 are MNHEY and SMNVEV (reference sequence). The CDR3 extends over 16 amino acids. With V trimmed by 3 bases and J by 2 bases, 7 bases remained unmatched. The CDR3 bases are TGTGCCAGCAGTTTCCGGGGGGATTGGGCCTACAATGAGCAGTTCTTC. Amino acids: CASSFRGDWAYNEQFF.

This clonotype was seen more than once but under ten times. The chain uses TRBV4-2 and TRBJ2-7, with 11 bases lining up with TRBD2. Germline V gene data show CDR1 as LGHNA and CDR2 as YNFKEQ. The junction had 6 bases not matched to a gene; V was cut back by 2 bases and J by 0 bases. The CDR3 extends over 17 amino acids. The CDR3 loop reads CASSQTTSGGHSYEQYF. The CDR3 nucleotides are TGTGCCAGCAGCCAAACAACTAGCGGGGGTCACTCCTACGAGCAGTACTTC.

This clonotype turned up a few times. V usage is TRBV27 and J usage is TRBJ1-4; D gene unclear. Trimming removed 5 bases from V and 7 bases from J, with 14 bases in between. This CDR3 region has 14 residues. Per germline, CDR1 MNHEY and CDR2 SMNVEV (reference sequence). The CDR3 loop reads CASSTMGIGEKLFF. In DNA form, the CDR3 reads TGTGCCAGCAGTACCATGGGCATTGGTGAAAAACTGTTTTTT.

This clonotype has a handful of counts. V usage is TRBV18 and J usage is TRBJ2-7, with D unclear. CDR1 is KGHSH, CDR2 LQKENI, per germline. The length of the CDR3 is 13 residues. V shed 0 bases and J shed 4 bases, with 7 bases lying between them. The CDR3: CASSPPTSYEQYF. CDR3 DNA sequence: TGTGCCAGCTCACCACCTACCAGTTACGAGCAGTACTTC. Together with reference TRBV18 and TRBJ2-7, the CDR3 gives the full variable domain: NAGVMQNPRHLVRRRGQEARLRCSPMKGHSHVYWYRQLPEEGLKFMVYLQKENIIDESGMPKERFSAEFPKEGPSILRIQQVVRGDSAAYFCASSPPTSYEQYFGPGTRLTVT.

The V and J genes are TRBV10-3 and TRBJ1-5; D not certain. The germline V gene has CDR1 ENHRY and CDR2 SYGVKD. This CDR3 has 13 amino acids. Between the trimmed V and J ends, which lost 4 bases and 9 bases, there was a span of 13 bases. The CDR3 is CAISGDGSPPQHF. The CDR3 DNA reads TGTGCCATCAGTGGGGATGGGTCCCCGCCCCAGCATTTT.

This clonotype was recorded at least ten times. The rearrangement joins TRBV29-1 to TRBJ1-5; no clear D. Germline V gene data show CDR1 as SQVTM and CDR2 as ANQGSEA. V was trimmed by 2 bases and J by 0 bases, leaving 5 bases between them. This CDR3 has 13 residues. The chain's CDR3 is CSVEFDSNQPQHF. The DNA for the CDR3 is TGCAGCGTTGAATTCGATAGCAATCAGCCCCAGCATTTT.

The chain recombines TRBV9 with TRBJ2-2; D gene ambiguous. The V end was cut by 0 bases, the J end by 4 bases, with 10 bases between. There are 15 residues in the CDR3. Germline CDR1 and CDR2: SGDLS and YYNGEE. CDR3 loop: CASSVGERLTGELFF. The CDR3 region has the DNA TGTGCCAGCAGCGTAGGAGAGCGCCTCACCGGGGAGCTGTTTTTT.

The sample holds a few counts of this clonotype. This rearrangement joins TRBV24-1 to TRBJ2-4; TRBD2 might be the D (6 bases). Germline values: CDR1 KGHDR, CDR2 SFDVKD. This CDR3 region has 13 residues. V was trimmed by 8 bases and J by 4 bases, leaving 11 bases between them. The DNA for the CDR3 is TGTGCCACCATTCGAGGAGGGAAAAACATTCAGTACTTC. It is translated as CATIRGGKNIQYF.

This clonotype was seen only a few times. The chain joins TRBV27 to TRBJ2-7; 7 bases line up with TRBD2. CDR3 length equals 15 residues. Trimming took 8 bases from V and 2 from J; bases not matched to a gene: 12. Germline V lookup: CDR1 MNHEY, CDR2 SMNVEV (reference sequence). CDR3 sequence reads: CASSAGPAGTYEQYV. CDR3 nucleotides: TGTGCCAGCTCGGCCGGGCCAGCGGGAACCTACGAGCAGTACGTC.

This clonotype was observed at least ten times. The chain recombines TRBV5-6 with TRBJ1-1; D call uncertain. Trimming shortened V by 0 bases and J by 1 base, and 4 bases separated the two germline ends. The CDR3 spans 13 residues. From germline, CDR1 is SGHDT and CDR2 YYEEEE. The CDR3 bases are TGTGCCAGCAGCTTGGCAGGGAACACTGAAGCTTTCTTT. It encodes CASSLAGNTEAFF.

A remark on this clonotype: One end of the junction does not line up with germline, which may come from a read error. The V and J genes are TRBV5-1 and TRBJ2-1, with TRBD2 identical over 11 bases. CDR3 length: 15 residues. Per the germline V gene, CDR1 is SGHRS and CDR2 is YFSETQ. The CDR3 spells CASSLGLAVYNEQFF. The CDR3 DNA is TGTGCCAGCAGCTTGGGACTAGCGGTTTACAATGAGCAGTTCTTC.

V gene TRBV4-1 combines with J gene TRBJ2-5; D may be TRBD1 (6 bases). This CDR3 has 14 amino acids. Germline V gene sequence: CDR1 MGHRA, CDR2 YSYEKL. Trimming shortened V by 4 bases and J by 5 bases, and 14 bases separated the two germline ends. The CDR3 region has the DNA TGCGCCAGCAGCCCTACGGTCAGGGGCGAGACCCAGTACTTC. This sequence encodes CASSPTVRGETQYF.

This clonotype was detected only a few times. The chain has TRBV11-2 and TRBJ2-5; 7 bases align to TRBD2. J was trimmed by 5 bases and V by 6 bases; bases with no gene match: 9. Per germline, CDR1 SGHAT and CDR2 FQNNGV. The CDR3 runs to 14 residues. Here the CDR3 reads CASRTMGGWETQYF. The CDR3 coding sequence is TGTGCCAGCAGGACGATGGGGGGGTGGGAGACCCAGTACTTC.

The chain carries TRBV5-1 and TRBJ2-5; 12 positions agree with TRBD2. CDR1 is SGHRS, CDR2 YFSETQ, per germline. This CDR3 is built from 16 residues. The V gene end was trimmed by 4 bases and the J gene end by 2 bases; junction bases not matched to a gene: 6. The CDR3 reads CASSPPSGGVQETQYF. The CDR3 DNA sequence: TGCGCCAGCAGCCCACCTAGCGGGGGGGTTCAAGAGACCCAGTACTTC. The full variable domain, completed using reference TRBV5-1 and TRBJ2-5, is KAGVTQTPRYLIKTRGQQVTLSCSPISGHRSVSWYQQTPGQGLQFLFEYFSETQRNKGNFPGRFSGRQFSNSRSEMNVSTLELGDSALYLCASSPPSGGVQETQYFGPGTRLLVL.

The chain carries TRBV9 and TRBJ1-1; D perhaps matches TRBD1 (6 bases). The CDR3 has 14 amino acids. Germline V lookup: CDR1 SGDLS, CDR2 YYNGEE. V was clipped by 0 bases and J by 5 bases, with 11 bases between them. Written as DNA, the CDR3 is TGTGCCAGCAGCGTAGAGGGGGATCAGACTGAAGCTTTCTTT. It encodes CASSVEGDQTEAFF. The whole variable domain, remainder taken from reference TRBV9 and TRBJ1-1, is DSGVTQTPKHLITATGQRVTLRCSPRSGDLSVYWYQQSLDQGLQFLIQYYNGEERAKGNILERFSAQQFPDLHSELNLSSLELGDSALYFCASSVEGDQTEAFFGQGTRLTVV.

This CDR3 is CASGLTGGRVSNEQFF. CDR3 nucleotides: TGTGCCAGCGGATTGACGGGGGGCCGAGTAAGCAATGAGCAGTTCTTC. The chain links TRBV7-6 to TRBJ2-1; possible D gene TRBD2, 7 bases. This CDR3 has 16 residues. Trimming removed 8 bases from V and 6 bases from J, with 23 bases in between. CDR1 is SGHVS, CDR2 FNYEAQ, per germline. Variable domain in full (rest from reference TRBV7-6 and TRBJ2-1): GAGVSQSPRYKVTKRGQDVALRCDPISGHVSLYWYRQALGQGPEFLTYFNYEAQQDKSGLPNDRFSAERPEGSISTLTIQRTEQRDSAMYRCASGLTGGRVSNEQFFGPGTRLTVL.

J is TRBJ2-1 and V is TRBV4-2; D gene unclear. This CDR3 has 15 amino acids. Germline V gives CDR1 LGHNA, CDR2 YNFKEQ. V was trimmed by 4 bases and J by 2 bases, leaving 12 bases between them. The DNA of the CDR3 is TGTGCCAGCAGCCGCTCAGGCGAACCCTACAATGAGCAGTTCTTC. Its protein is CASSRSGEPYNEQFF.